The 19 T cell receptor beta chains listed next were all sequenced from one sample in a study of cytomegalovirus exposure and HLA in healthy donors. This PCR relied on a set of 60 Vbeta primers and 13 Jbeta primers. TCRdb's table, derived via immunoSEQ multiplex PCR, lists solely in-frame clones and lacks some. The table records over 150,000 clones, roughly 80% of them present only once. The sample consisted of PBMCs. These TCRs come from a young man in good health and CMV-seronegative.

The genes are TRBV6-5 and TRBJ1-4, with 9 bases matching TRBD1. Germline V gene data show CDR1 as MNHEY and CDR2 as SVGAGI. Trimming took 6 bases from V and 11 from J; bases not matched to a gene: 10. This CDR3 has 14 amino acids. This chain's CDR3 is CASSPGQGRGKLFF. The CDR3 DNA sequence: TGTGCCAGCAGCCCGGGACAGGGCAGGGGGAAACTGTTTTTT.

V usage is TRBV19 and J usage is TRBJ1-4; D possibly corresponds to TRBD1 (5 bases). The CDR3 totals 11 residues. The V and J ends lost 4 bases and 14 bases respectively, with 11 bases between them. Germline V gene data show CDR1 as LNHDA and CDR2 as SQIVND (reference sequence). The CDR3 is CASSTGQGLFF. The CDR3 DNA sequence: TGTGCCAGTAGTACTGGACAAGGCCTGTTTTTT. Together with reference TRBV19 and TRBJ1-4, the CDR3 gives the full variable domain: DGGITQSPKYLFRKEGQNVTLSCEQNLNHDAMYWYRQDPGQGLRLIYYSQIVNDFQKGDIAEGYSVSREKKESFPLTVTSAQKNPTAFYLCASSTGQGLFFGSGTQLSVL.

V gene TRBV29-1 combines with J gene TRBJ1-2, with 7 bases identical to TRBD1. The CDR3 is 13 amino acids. Germline V gives CDR1 SQVTM, CDR2 ANQGSEA. With 2 bases clipped from V and 5 bases from J, the junction kept 5 bases outside the gene matches. The CDR3 loop is CSVETQGEYGYTF. Here the CDR3 DNA reads TGCAGCGTTGAAACCCAGGGGGAGTATGGCTACACCTTC.

This clone came up once. The rearrangement joins TRBV5-1 to TRBJ2-3, with D possibly matching TRBD2 (6 bases). CDR1 SGHRS and CDR2 YFSETQ come from the germline V gene. The CDR3 has 14 amino acids. Trimming removed 0 bases at V and 5 bases at J, with 10 bases between. CDR3 residues: CASSLVRGGDTQYF. DNA of the CDR3: TGCGCCAGCAGCTTGGTACGGGGAGGAGATACGCAGTATTTT. The entire variable domain, with the rest obtained from reference TRBV5-1 and TRBJ2-3, is as follows: KAGVTQTPRYLIKTRGQQVTLSCSPISGHRSVSWYQQTPGQGLQFLFEYFSETQRNKGNFPGRFSGRQFSNSRSEMNVSTLELGDSALYLCASSLVRGGDTQYFGPGTRLTVL.

The chain couples TRBV13 to TRBJ2-3; TRBD1 matches 11 bases. The CDR3 totals 17 residues. V gave up 4 bases and J gave up 6 bases; unmatched junction bases: 12. CDR1 PRHDT and CDR2 FYEKMQ come from the germline V gene (reference sequence). The CDR3 nucleotides read TGTGCCAGCAGCTCCTGGACAGGGGGCGTCTTATCGGATACGCAGTATTTT. Translation: CASSSWTGGVLSDTQYF.

This chain joins TRBV7-9 and TRBJ1-1, with D unresolved. The CDR3 sequence is 16 residues long. The V gene lost 5 bases and the J gene lost 3 bases, with 19 bases spanning the gap. Germline-derived CDR1 and CDR2 are SEHNR and FQNEAQ (reference sequence). CDR3 sequence: CASSLPGIGIHTEAFF. CDR3 in DNA: TGTGCCAGCAGCCTACCGGGAATCGGTATTCACACTGAAGCTTTCTTT.

V is TRBV5-1 and J is TRBJ1-2, with TRBD1 matching 9 bases. V lost 4 bases to trimming and J lost 2 bases; unmatched junction nucleotides: 9. Germline-derived CDR1 and CDR2 are SGHRS and YFSETQ. The CDR3 runs to 16 residues. The CDR3 nucleotides are TGCGCCAGCAGCCCCGGGACAGGGCCCCCCAACTATGGCTACACCTTC. Protein: CASSPGTGPPNYGYTF. The variable domain in full, completed from reference TRBV5-1 and TRBJ1-2, reads KAGVTQTPRYLIKTRGQQVTLSCSPISGHRSVSWYQQTPGQGLQFLFEYFSETQRNKGNFPGRFSGRQFSNSRSEMNVSTLELGDSALYLCASSPGTGPPNYGYTFGSGTRLTVV.

The gene calls are TRBV27 and TRBJ2-4; 7 bases are shared with TRBD1. CDR3 length equals 18 residues. The junction had 12 bases not matched to a gene; V was cut back by 4 bases and J by 0 bases. Germline V lookup: CDR1 MNHEY, CDR2 SMNVEV (reference sequence). CDR3 coding DNA: TGTGCCAGCAGTTGGAAAGGCTCCGGGACAGTAGCCAAAAACATTCAGTACTTC. Amino acid sequence: CASSWKGSGTVAKNIQYF.

The chain has TRBV11-2 and TRBJ1-2; D is perhaps TRBD1 (6 bases). CDR3 length: 14 residues. Germline lookup yields CDR1 SGHAT and CDR2 FQNNGV. Deletions cut 5 bases from V and 4 bases from J, with 14 bases between. CDR3 sequence (DNA): TGTGCCAGCAGCCAAGGGGGGGACGGCTATGGCTACACCTTC. This gives the protein CASSQGGDGYGYTF.

The V gene is TRBV5-1, the J gene TRBJ1-2; D gene unclear. The CDR3 is made up of 12 amino acids. Per the germline V gene, CDR1 is SGHRS and CDR2 is YFSETQ. V lost 5 bases to trimming and J lost 3 bases, with 8 bases between them. The CDR3 here is CASSPVDYGYTF. CDR3 bases: TGCGCCAGCAGTCCGGTGGACTATGGCTACACCTTC.

CDR3 amino acids: CASSPWEGQAEAFF. The CDR3 nucleotides read TGTGCCAGCAGCCCCTGGGAAGGACAGGCTGAAGCTTTCTTT. The chain recombines TRBV7-8 with TRBJ1-1; TRBD1 matches 7 bases. This CDR3 is 14 amino acids long. Germline CDR1 SGHVS, CDR2 FQNEAQ. V was clipped by 5 bases and J by 6 bases; unmatched bases: 9.

The chain joins TRBV4-2 to TRBJ2-5; the D gene is possibly TRBD1 (6 bases). The V gene's germline CDR1 is LGHNA and CDR2 YNFKEQ. The CDR3 length is 16 residues. V lost 1 base and J lost 2, with 14 bases in between. The CDR3 bases are TGTGCCAGCAGCCAAGGGGGCAGGGGCCTTCAAGAGACCCAGTACTTC. This gives the protein CASSQGGRGLQETQYF.

For this clone: Mismatch with germline at one junction end may stem from a read error. The J gene is TRBJ2-2, the V gene TRBV7-3, with 9 bases fitting TRBD2. Looked up from germline, CDR1 is SGHTA and CDR2 is FQGTGA. The CDR3 sequence is 17 residues long. The CDR3 DNA reads as TGTGCCAGCAGCCTAACTATAGCGGGGGCTACTACCGGGGAGCTGTTTTTT. Its protein product is CASSLTIAGATTGELFF.

The chain has TRBV29-1 and TRBJ2-1, with 9 bases identical to TRBD1. Germline CDR1 SQVTM, CDR2 ANQGSEA. This CDR3 region has 17 residues. V lost 7 bases and J lost 1; bases outside the gene matches: 14. CDR3 DNA: TGCAGCGCGGACCGGGACAGGGTATCGGGGTCCTACAATGAGCAGTTCTTC. The encoded protein is CSADRDRVSGSYNEQFF.

This clone has just a few counts. The genes are TRBV30 and TRBJ2-2; no clear D gene. The CDR3 has 12 amino acids. Germline V gene lookup returns CDR1 GTSNPN and CDR2 SVGIG (reference sequence). Trimming left V 7 bases short and J 2 bases short, with 8 bases between. This CDR3 is CASIHNTGELFF. The CDR3 DNA reads TGTGCCTCCATCCATAACACCGGGGAGCTGTTTTTT. The full variable domain, in which reference TRBV30 and TRBJ2-2 provide the parts outside the CDR3, is SQTIHQWPATLVQPVGSPLSLECTVEGTSNPNLYWYRQAAGRGLQLLFYSVGIGQISSEVPQNLSASRPQDRQFILSSKKLLLSDSGFYLCASIHNTGELFFGEGSRLTVL.

V usage is TRBV28 and J usage is TRBJ2-1, with TRBD2 identical over 9 bases. In germline, CDR1 is MDHEN, CDR2 SYDVKM. CDR3 length: 14 amino acids. V lost 6 bases, J lost 9 bases, and 9 bases stayed unmatched. CDR3 residues: CASSRLAAPFEQFF. The CDR3 DNA reads TGTGCCAGCAGCCGACTAGCGGCCCCTTTTGAGCAGTTCTTC.

This chain joins TRBV7-8 and TRBJ1-1; 8 nucleotides agree with TRBD1. CDR1 SGHVS and CDR2 FQNEAQ come from the germline V gene. V was pared by 5 bases and J by 2 bases, with 10 bases of the junction left unmatched. This CDR3 has 16 residues. CDR3 nucleotide sequence: TGTGCCAGCAGCGAACCTCAGGGGGCGCGAAACACTGAAGCTTTCTTT. Protein product: CASSEPQGARNTEAFF.

This chain connects TRBV27 to TRBJ2-1; tentative D call: TRBD2 (5 bases). Trimming stripped 9 bases from V and 4 bases from J, with 10 bases between. The germline CDR1 and CDR2 sequences are MNHEY and SMNVEV (reference sequence). This CDR3 comprises 12 residues. CDR3 DNA sequence: TGTGCCAGTCGGACTGTTTACAATGAGCAGTTCTTC. This codes for CASRTVYNEQFF.

The V gene is TRBV6-4, the J gene TRBJ2-3, with D possibly being TRBD2 (6 bases). Looked up from germline, CDR1 is MRHNA and CDR2 is SNTAGT. Trimming took 4 bases from V and 0 from J, leaving 11 bases between them. The CDR3 loop spans 15 amino acids. This chain's CDR3 is CASSGVGGSTDTQYF. In DNA, the CDR3 is TGTGCCAGCAGTGGTGTTGGGGGGAGCACAGATACGCAGTATTTT.